This entry describes one T cell receptor beta chain. The antigen is undetermined. The CDR3 covers 15 residues. V was shortened by 5 bases and J by 0 bases, with 12 bases between the two germline ends. The data originate from a study of human T cells and chemical hapten exposure. For the study at large: The patient population, which was mostly female, had alopecia areata, totalis or universalis.

The study, taken as a whole, reports: Expanded TCRs created a significantly greater count of big CDR3 similarity clusters than controls did.

Via MiXCR, TCRdb re-called the RACE reads, giving one row per CDR3 protein. The sample gives over 11,000 distinct CDR3 sequences, 15% to 20% of which show up once; 7.2% is in the top ten. Described time point: patch test 1, 2 weeks after DPC sensitization. Stated treatment: therapeutic diphenylcyclopropenone sensitization with weekly scalp DPC. The genes are TRBV12-3 or TRBV12-4 and TRBJ2-3; D unresolved. The sequenced sample was whole blood, obtained in connection with sensitization to the hapten diphenylcyclopropenone (DPC). The sequence derives from a woman in her twenties or thirties with alopecia areata. Some clones in this sample may be carry-over from other donors' samples. CDR3 residues: CASSLTHVSTDTQYF. The CDR3 nucleotides read TGTGCCAGCAGTCTGACTCATGTTAGCACAGATACGCAGTATTTT.